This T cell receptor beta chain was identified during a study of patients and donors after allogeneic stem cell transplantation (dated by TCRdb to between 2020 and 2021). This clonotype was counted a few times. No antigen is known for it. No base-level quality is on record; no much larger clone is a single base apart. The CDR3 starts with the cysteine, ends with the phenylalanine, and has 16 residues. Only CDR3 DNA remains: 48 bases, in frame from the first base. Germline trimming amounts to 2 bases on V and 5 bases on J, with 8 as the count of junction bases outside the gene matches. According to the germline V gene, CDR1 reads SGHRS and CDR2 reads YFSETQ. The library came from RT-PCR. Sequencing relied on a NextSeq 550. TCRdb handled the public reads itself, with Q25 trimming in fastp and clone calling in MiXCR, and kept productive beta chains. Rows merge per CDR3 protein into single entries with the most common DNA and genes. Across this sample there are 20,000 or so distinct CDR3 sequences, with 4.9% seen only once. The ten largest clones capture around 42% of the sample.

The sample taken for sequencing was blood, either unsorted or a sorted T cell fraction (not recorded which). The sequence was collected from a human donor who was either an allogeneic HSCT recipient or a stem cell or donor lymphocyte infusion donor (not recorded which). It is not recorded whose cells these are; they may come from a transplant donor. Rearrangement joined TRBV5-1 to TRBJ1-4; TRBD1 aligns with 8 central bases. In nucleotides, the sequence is TGCGCCAGCAGCTTAACCGGGACAGGCCCCAATGAAAAACTGTTTTTT. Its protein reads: CASSLTGTGPNEKLFF.